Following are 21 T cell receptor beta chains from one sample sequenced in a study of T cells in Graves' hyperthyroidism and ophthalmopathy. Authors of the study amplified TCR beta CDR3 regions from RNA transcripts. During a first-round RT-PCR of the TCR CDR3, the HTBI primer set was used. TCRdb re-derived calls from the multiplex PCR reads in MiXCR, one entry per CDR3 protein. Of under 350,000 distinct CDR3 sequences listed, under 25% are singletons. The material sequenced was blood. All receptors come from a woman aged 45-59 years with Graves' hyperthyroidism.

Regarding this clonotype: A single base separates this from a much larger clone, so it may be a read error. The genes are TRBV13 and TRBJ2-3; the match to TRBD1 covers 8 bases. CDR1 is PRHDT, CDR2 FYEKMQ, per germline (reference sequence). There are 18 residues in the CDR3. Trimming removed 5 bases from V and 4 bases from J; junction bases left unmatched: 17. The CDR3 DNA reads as TGTGCCAGCAGCCTTCCACATTCTGGACAGGGTTTCGCAGATACGCAGTATTTT. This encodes CASSLPHSGQGFADTQYF.

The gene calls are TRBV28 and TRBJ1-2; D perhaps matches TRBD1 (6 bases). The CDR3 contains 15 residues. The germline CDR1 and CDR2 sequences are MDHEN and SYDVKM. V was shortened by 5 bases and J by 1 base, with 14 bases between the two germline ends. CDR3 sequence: CASSPRQAYNYGYTF. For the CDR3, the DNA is TGTGCCAGCAGTCCCCGACAGGCTTATAACTATGGCTACACCTTC.

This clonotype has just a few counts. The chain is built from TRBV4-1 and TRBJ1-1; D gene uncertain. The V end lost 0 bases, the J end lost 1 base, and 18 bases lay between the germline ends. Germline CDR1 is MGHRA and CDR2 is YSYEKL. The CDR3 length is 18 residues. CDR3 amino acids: CASSQDPGLLVRNTEAFF. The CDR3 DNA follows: TGCGCCAGCAGCCAAGATCCCGGGCTCCTCGTACGGAACACTGAAGCTTTCTTT.

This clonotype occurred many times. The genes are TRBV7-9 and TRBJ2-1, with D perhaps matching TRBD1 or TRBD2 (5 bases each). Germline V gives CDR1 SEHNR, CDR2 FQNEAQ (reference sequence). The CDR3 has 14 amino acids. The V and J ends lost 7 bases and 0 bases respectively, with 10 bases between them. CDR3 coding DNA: TGTGCCAGCATGGGGGTTATCTCCTACAATGAGCAGTTCTTC. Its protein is CASMGVISYNEQFF.

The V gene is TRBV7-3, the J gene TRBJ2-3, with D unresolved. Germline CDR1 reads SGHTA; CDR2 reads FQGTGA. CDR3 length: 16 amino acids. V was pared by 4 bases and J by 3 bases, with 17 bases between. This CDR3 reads CASSSQGGEETDTQYF. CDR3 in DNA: TGTGCCAGCAGCTCACAAGGCGGCGAGGAAACAGATACGCAGTATTTT.

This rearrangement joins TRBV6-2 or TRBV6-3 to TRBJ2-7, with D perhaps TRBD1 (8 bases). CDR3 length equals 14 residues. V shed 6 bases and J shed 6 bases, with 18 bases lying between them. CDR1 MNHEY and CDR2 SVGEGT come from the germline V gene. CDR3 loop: CASSNRGGAGEQYF. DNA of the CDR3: TGTGCCAGCAGCAACAGGGGGGGAGCGGGCGAGCAGTACTTC.

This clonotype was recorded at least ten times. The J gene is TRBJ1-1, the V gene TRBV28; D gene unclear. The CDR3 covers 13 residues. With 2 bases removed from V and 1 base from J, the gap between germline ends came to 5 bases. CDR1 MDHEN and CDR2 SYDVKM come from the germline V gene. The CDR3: CASSLMANTEAFF. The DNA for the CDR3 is TGTGCCAGCAGTTTAATGGCGAACACTGAAGCTTTCTTT.

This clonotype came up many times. The chain's CDR3 is CASRPLAGGPYNEQFF. CDR3 DNA sequence: TGTGCCAGCAGACCCTTAGCGGGAGGGCCCTACAATGAGCAGTTCTTC. The chain carries TRBV12-3 or TRBV12-4 and TRBJ2-1; the match to TRBD2 covers 11 bases. The CDR3 runs to 16 residues. V shed 6 bases and J 2 bases; nucleotides not matched to a gene: 6.

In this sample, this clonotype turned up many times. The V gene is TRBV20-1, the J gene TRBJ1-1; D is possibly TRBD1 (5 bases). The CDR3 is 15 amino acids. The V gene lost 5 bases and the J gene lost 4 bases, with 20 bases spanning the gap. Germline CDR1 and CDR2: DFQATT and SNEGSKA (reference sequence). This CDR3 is CSAQLTAGRGTEAFF. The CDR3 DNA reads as TGCAGTGCTCAACTAACGGCAGGGAGAGGCACTGAAGCTTTCTTT.

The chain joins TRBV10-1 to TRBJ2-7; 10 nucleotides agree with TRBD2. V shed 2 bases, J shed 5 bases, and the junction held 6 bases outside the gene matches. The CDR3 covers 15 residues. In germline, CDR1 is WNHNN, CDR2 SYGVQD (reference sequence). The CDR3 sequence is CASSEKLAGPDEQYF. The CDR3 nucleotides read TGCGCCAGCAGTGAGAAACTAGCGGGGCCCGACGAGCAGTACTTC.

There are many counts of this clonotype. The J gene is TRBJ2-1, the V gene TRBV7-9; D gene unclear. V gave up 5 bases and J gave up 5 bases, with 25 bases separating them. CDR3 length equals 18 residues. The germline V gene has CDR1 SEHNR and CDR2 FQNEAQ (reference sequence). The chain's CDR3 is CASSQASLGRKLNNEQFF. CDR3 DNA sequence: TGTGCCAGCAGCCAAGCCTCCCTTGGGCGGAAATTGAACAATGAGCAGTTCTTC.

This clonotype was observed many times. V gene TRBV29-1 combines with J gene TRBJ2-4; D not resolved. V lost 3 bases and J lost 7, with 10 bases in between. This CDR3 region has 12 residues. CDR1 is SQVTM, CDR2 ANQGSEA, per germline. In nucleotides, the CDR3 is TGCAGCGTTGACGGTCAACAGAACATTCAGTACTTC. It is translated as CSVDGQQNIQYF.

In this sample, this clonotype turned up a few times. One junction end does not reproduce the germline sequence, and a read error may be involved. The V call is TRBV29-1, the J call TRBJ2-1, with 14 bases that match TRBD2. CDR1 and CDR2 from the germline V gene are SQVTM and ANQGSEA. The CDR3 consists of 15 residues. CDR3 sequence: CSTRLAGGFYNGQFF. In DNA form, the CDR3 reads TGCAGCACTCGACTAGCGGGAGGGTTTTACAATGGGCAGTTCTTC.

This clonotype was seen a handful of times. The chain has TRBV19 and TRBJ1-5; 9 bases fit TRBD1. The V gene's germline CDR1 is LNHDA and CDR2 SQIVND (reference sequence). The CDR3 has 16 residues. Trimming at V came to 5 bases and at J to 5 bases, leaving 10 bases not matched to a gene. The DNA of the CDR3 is TGTGCCAGTAGTCTAGGGACAGGACAGGGGTATCAGCCCCAGCATTTT. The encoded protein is CASSLGTGQGYQPQHF.

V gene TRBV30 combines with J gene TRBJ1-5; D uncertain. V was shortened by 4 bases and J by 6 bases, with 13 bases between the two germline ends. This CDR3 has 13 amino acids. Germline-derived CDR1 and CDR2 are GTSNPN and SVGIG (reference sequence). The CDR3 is CAWTTRTGQPQHF. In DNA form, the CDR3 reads TGTGCCTGGACGACAAGGACGGGTCAGCCCCAGCATTTT.

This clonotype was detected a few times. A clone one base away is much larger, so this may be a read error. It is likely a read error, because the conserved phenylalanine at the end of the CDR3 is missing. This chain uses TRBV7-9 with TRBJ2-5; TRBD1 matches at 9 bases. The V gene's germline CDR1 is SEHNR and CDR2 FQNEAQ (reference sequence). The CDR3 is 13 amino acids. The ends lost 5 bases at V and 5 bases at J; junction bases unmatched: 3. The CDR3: CASSADRGETQYL. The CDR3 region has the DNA TGTGCCAGCAGCGCGGACAGGGGCGAGACCCAGTACCTC.

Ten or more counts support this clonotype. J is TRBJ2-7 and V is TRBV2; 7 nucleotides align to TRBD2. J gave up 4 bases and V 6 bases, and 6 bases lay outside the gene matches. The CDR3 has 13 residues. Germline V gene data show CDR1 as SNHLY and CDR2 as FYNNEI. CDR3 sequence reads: CASRSLGGYEQYF. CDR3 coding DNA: TGTGCCAGCAGGTCCTTGGGGGGGTACGAGCAGTACTTC.

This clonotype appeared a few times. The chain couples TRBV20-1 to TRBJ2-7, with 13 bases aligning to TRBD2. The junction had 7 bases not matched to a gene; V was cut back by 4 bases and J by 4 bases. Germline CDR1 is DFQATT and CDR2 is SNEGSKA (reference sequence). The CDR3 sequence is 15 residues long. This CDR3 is CSAIGRTSGSYEQYF. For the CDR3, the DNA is TGCAGTGCTATAGGGAGGACTAGCGGGAGTTACGAGCAGTACTTC.

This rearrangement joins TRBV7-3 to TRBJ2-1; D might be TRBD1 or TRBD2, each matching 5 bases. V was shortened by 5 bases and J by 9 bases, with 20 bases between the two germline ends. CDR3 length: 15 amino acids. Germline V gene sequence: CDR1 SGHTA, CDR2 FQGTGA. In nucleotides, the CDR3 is TGTGCCAGCAGCCCATCAAGGGACCCCAGGGTTGAGCAGTTCTTC. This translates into CASSPSRDPRVEQFF.

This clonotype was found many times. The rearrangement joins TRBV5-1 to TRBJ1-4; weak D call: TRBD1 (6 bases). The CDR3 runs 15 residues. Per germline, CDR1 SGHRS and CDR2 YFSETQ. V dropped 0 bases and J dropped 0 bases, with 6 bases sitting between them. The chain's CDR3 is CASSLGQATNEKLFF. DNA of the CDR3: TGCGCCAGCAGCTTGGGACAGGCAACTAATGAAAAACTGTTTTTT.

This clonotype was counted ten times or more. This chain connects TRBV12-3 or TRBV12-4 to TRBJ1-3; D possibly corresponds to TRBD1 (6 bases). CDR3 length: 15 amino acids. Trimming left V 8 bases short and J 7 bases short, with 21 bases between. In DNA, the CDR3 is TGTGCCAGCGTTAGCCAACAGGGAGGTGTGAACACCATATATTTT. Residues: CASVSQQGGVNTIYF.